These T cell receptor beta chains were read from a single sample in a study of shared clonotypes between healthy human individuals. Only in-frame clones appear in the TCRdb table, and some are missing; sequencing was by immunoSEQ multiplex PCR. Of millions of clones in the sample, around 94% were seen once. Sequenced input: naive CD4+ T cells sorted from blood. The receptor set was obtained from a man in his late teens or twenties in good health. The CDR3 runs from the conserved cysteine through the conserved F or W. The order of the fields is D gene, J gene, V gene, clone size, CDR3 DNA, CDR3 protein. D genes are given only for firm matches. Some rows mark clone size as missing; the rest say once, few, many or name a class of expanded clone.

d_call: TRBD1; j_call: TRBJ1-2; v_call: TRBV7-2; clone_size: -; cdr3_nt: TGTGCCATTGCACAGGGGGTACGCTATGGCTACACCTTC; cdr3_aa: CAIAQGVRYGYTF
d_call: TRBD1; j_call: TRBJ1-2; v_call: TRBV7-2; clone_size: once; cdr3_nt: TGTGCCAGCAGCTTGGGACAGAACTATGGCTACACCTTC; cdr3_aa: CASSLGQNYGYTF
d_call: -; j_call: TRBJ2-5; v_call: TRBV4-2; clone_size: -; cdr3_nt: TGTGCCAGCAGCCAGCCCGGGGGAGAGACCCAGTACTTC; cdr3_aa: CASSQPGGETQYF
d_call: TRBD1; j_call: TRBJ1-1; v_call: TRBV30; clone_size: few; cdr3_nt: TGTGCCTGGAGGACAGGGGTTTACACTGAAGCTTTCTTT; cdr3_aa: CAWRTGVYTEAFF
d_call: TRBD1; j_call: TRBJ1-1; v_call: TRBV5-1; clone_size: -; cdr3_nt: TGCGCCAGCAGCGCAACCGGGACAGGAGGAGCGTTCACTGAAGCTTTCTTT; cdr3_aa: CASSATGTGGAFTEAFF
d_call: -; j_call: TRBJ2-4; v_call: TRBV5-6; clone_size: -; cdr3_nt: TGTGCCAGCAGTCTGGCGGCAACTTTAGCCAAAAACATTCAGTACTTC; cdr3_aa: CASSLAATLAKNIQYF
d_call: -; j_call: TRBJ1-2; v_call: TRBV7-6; clone_size: -; cdr3_nt: TGTGCCAGCAGCCCTCAGACTGGGGAGGACTATGGCTACACCTTC; cdr3_aa: CASSPQTGEDYGYTF
d_call: TRBD2; j_call: TRBJ2-4; v_call: TRBV13; clone_size: -; cdr3_nt: TGTGCCAGCAGCCTATGGGAGGGTGGGGGGAACATTCAGTACTTC; cdr3_aa: CASSLWEGGGNIQYF
d_call: -; j_call: TRBJ2-3; v_call: TRBV10-3; clone_size: -; cdr3_nt: TGTGCCATCGTATCCTTTAGCACAGATACGCAGTATTTT; cdr3_aa: CAIVSFSTDTQYF
d_call: -; j_call: TRBJ2-2; v_call: TRBV18; clone_size: -; cdr3_nt: TGTGCCAGCACCATGACGGACACCGGGGAGCTGTTTTTT; cdr3_aa: CASTMTDTGELFF